One and the same sample provided the 2 T cell receptor beta chains below, sequenced in a study of regulatory T cells in long-lasting Graves disease. The TCR beta library used iRepertoire HTBI primers with Arm-PCR amplification of CDR3. One entry per CDR3 protein, called by TCRdb with MiXCR from the multiplex PCR reads. The sample lists 300,000 to 350,000 distinct CDR3 sequences; roughly a fifth were seen once. The time point denotes: persistent/refractory GD, antithyroid drugs over 5 years with positive TRAb. PBMC RNA was the source of the TCR library. The starting material was peripheral blood mononuclear cells (PBMCs), obtained when the disease was refractory, from a patient treated with antithyroid drugs. These receptors all come from a female donor with Graves disease.

The rearrangement joins TRBV12-3 or TRBV12-4 to TRBJ2-2; D call uncertain. The length of the CDR3 is 14 residues. V gave up 2 bases and J gave up 4 bases, with 8 bases separating them. The CDR3 DNA follows: TGTGCCAGCAGTTTATACAGCCCCACCGGGGAGCTGTTTTTT. Translation gives CASSLYSPTGELFF.

Many counts were recorded for this clonotype. The J gene is TRBJ2-5, the V gene TRBV28; perhaps TRBD1 as D (5 bases). This CDR3 has 11 amino acids. V was pared by 10 bases and J by 4 bases, with 10 bases between. Germline CDR1 reads MDHEN; CDR2 reads SYDVKM. The CDR3 reads CAISGLETQYF. CDR3 sequence (DNA): TGTGCCATATCAGGGCTAGAGACCCAGTACTTC.